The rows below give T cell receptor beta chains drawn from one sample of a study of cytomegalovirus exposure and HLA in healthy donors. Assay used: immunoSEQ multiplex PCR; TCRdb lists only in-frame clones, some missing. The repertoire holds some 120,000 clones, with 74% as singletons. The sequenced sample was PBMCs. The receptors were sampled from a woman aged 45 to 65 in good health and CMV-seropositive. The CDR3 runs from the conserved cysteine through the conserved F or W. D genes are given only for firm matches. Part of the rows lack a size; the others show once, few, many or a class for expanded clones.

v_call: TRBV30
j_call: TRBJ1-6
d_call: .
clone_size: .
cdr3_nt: TGTGCCTGGAGTGTCGGGGGACGGCATAATTCACCCCTCCACTTT
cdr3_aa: CAWSVGGRHNSPLHF

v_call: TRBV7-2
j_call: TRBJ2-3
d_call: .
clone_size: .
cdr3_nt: TGTGCCAGCAAAGTAGCCCTAACCACTCTCACAGATACGCAGTATTTT
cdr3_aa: CASKVALTTLTDTQYF

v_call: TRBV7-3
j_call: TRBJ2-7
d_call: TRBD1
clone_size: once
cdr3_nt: TGTGCCAGCAGCCCAGGGACAGTCGAGCAGTACTTC
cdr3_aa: CASSPGTVEQYF

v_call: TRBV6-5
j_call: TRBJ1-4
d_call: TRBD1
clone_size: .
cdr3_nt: TGTGCCAGCAGTTCCAGAGGACAGGGGAGTGAAAAACTGTTTTTT
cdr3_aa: CASSSRGQGSEKLFF

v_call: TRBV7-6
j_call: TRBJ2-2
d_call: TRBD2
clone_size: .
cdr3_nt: TGTGCCAGCAGCTTCATAGCGGGGGGTAACGGGGAGCTGTTTTTT
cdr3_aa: CASSFIAGGNGELFF

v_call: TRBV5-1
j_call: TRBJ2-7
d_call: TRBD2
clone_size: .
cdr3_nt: TGCGCCAGCAGCCCTCCCCTGACTAGCGGGGGGGACTACGAGCAGTACTTC
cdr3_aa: CASSPPLTSGGDYEQYF

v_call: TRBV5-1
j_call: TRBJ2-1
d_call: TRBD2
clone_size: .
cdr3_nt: TGCGCCAGCAGCTTGGAGGGCGGGGGGGCCAGTGAGCAGTTCTTC
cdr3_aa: CASSLEGGGASEQFF

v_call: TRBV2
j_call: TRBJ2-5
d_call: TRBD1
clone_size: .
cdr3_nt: TGTGCCAGCAGTGTGGACAGGGCGGAGACCCAGTACTTC
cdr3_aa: CASSVDRAETQYF

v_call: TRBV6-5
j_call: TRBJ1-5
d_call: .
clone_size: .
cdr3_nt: TGTGCCAGCAGACAGGACAGCAATCAGCCCCAGCATTTT
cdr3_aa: CASRQDSNQPQHF

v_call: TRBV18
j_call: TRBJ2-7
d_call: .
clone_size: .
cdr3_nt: TGTGCCAGCTCACCTCCTAGCCGGGGCGAGCAGTACTTC
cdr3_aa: CASSPPSRGEQYF

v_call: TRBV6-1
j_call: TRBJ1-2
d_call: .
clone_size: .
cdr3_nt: TGTGCCAGCAGTGAAGGGCAGTATAACTATGGCTACACCTTC
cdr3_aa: CASSEGQYNYGYTF

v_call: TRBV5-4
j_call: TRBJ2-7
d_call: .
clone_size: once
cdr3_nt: TGTGCCAGCAGTCGGGCGGTGGGAGTCTACGAGCAGTACTTC
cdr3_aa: CASSRAVGVYEQYF

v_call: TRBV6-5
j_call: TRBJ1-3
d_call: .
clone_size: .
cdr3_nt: TGTGCCAGCAGCCGGGACTCGGGCTCTGGAAACACCATATATTTT
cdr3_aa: CASSRDSGSGNTIYF

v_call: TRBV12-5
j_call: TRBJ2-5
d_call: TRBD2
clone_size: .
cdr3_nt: TGTGCTAGTGGTTTAGGCCTCCAAGGGGCGCGGGGGCAAGAGACCCAGTACTTC
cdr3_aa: CASGLGLQGARGQETQYF

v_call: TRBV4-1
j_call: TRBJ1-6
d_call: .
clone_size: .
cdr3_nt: TGCGCCAGCAGCCGGACTCCGGGATTTGATAATTCACCCCTCCACTTT
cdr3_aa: CASSRTPGFDNSPLHF

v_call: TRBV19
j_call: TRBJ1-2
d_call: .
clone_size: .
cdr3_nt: TGTGCCAGTAGTATAACCCCACGAGCGGGCTACTATGGCTACACCTTC
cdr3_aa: CASSITPRAGYYGYTF

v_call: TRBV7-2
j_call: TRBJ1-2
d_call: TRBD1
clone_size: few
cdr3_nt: TGTGCCAGCAGCTTAGCGCTCGACAGGGGGAACTATGGCTACACCTTC
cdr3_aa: CASSLALDRGNYGYTF

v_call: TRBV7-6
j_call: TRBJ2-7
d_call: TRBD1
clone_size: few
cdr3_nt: TGTGCCAGCAGCTTAGCGCCGGGAAGGGGGCGGTTGGGGTCCTACGAGCAGTACTTC
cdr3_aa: CASSLAPGRGRLGSYEQYF

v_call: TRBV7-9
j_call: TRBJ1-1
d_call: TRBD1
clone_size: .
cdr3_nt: TGTGCCAGCAGTTACGACAGGGTGAACACTGAAGCTTTCTTT
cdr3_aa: CASSYDRVNTEAFF

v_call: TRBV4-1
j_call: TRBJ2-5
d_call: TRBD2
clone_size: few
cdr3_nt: TGCGCCAGCAGCCAAGATCCGACTAGCGGGGGAGAGACCCAGTACTTC
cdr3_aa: CASSQDPTSGGETQYF

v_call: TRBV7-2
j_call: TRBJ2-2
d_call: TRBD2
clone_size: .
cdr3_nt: TGTGCCAGCAGCTTAGTGCCAGCGGGAGTCACCGGGGAGCTGTTTTTT
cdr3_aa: CASSLVPAGVTGELFF

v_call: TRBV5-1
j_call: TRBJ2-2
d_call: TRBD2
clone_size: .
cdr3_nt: TGCGCCAGCAGCAATGACGCTAGCGGGCCTAACACCGGGGAGCTGTTTTTT
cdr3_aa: CASSNDASGPNTGELFF

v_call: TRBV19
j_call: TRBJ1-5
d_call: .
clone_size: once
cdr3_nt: TGTGCCAGTAGTATAGTTTGGCGGAGTACGAGCAATCAGCCCCAGCATTTT
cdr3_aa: CASSIVWRSTSNQPQHF

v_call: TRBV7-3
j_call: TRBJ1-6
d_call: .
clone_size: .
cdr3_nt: TGTGCCAGCAGCGCGGACAGTAATTCACCCCTCCACTTT
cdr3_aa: CASSADSNSPLHF

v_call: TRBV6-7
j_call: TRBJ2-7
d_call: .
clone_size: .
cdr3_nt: TGTGCCAGCAGTTACCCGCCCGTGGACAACTCCTACGAGCAGTACTTC
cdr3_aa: CASSYPPVDNSYEQYF

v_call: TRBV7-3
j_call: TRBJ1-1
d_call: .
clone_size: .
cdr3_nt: TGTGCCAGCAGCCAGGACAGAGGCACTGAAGCTTTCTTT
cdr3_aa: CASSQDRGTEAFF

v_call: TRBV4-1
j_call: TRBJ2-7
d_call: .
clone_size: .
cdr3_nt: TGCGCCAGCAGCCAAGGCTACTCCTACGAGCAGTACTTC
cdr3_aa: CASSQGYSYEQYF

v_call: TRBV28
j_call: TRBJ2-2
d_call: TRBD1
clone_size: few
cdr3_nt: TGTGCCAGCAGAGGACAGGGGGCAGGGACCGGGGAGCTGTTTTTT
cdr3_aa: CASRGQGAGTGELFF

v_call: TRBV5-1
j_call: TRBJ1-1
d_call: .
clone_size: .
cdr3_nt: TGCGCCAGCAGCTTGGAAACCAGGGCGAACACTGAAGCTTTCTTT
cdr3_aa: CASSLETRANTEAFF

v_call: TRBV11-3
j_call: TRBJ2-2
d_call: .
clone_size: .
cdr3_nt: TGTGCCAGCAGCCCCGGGGTCGCGAACACCGGGGAGCTGTTTTTT
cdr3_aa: CASSPGVANTGELFF

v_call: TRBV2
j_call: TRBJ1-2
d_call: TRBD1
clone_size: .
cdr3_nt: TGTGCCAGCGAGGGGGCCTTTTCCGTGGCTGGCTACACCTTC
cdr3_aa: CASEGAFSVAGYTF

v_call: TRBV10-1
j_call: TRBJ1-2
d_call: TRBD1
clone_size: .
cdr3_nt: TGCGCCAGCAGTCCCGGGACAGACTATGGCTACACCTTC
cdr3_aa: CASSPGTDYGYTF

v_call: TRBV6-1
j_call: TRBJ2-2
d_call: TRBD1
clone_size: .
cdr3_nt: TGTGCCAGCAGTGAAGCCCGGGACAGGGGATCGAACACCGGGGAGCTGTTTTTT
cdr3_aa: CASSEARDRGSNTGELFF

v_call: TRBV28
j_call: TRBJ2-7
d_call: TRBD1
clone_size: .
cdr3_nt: TGTGCCAGCAGGTCAGGGGGCCTAGAGGAGCAGTACTTC
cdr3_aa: CASRSGGLEEQYF

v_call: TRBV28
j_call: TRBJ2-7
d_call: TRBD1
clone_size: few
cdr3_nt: TGTGCCAGCAGTTTAAGCCCGGACAGGGCTAAGGAGCAGTACTTC
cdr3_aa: CASSLSPDRAKEQYF

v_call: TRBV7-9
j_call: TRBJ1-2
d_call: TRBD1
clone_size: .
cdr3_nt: TGTGCCAGCAGCGGAGACAGGGTCTATGGCTACACCTTC
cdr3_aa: CASSGDRVYGYTF